This T cell receptor (beta chain) was recorded in a study of response to subunit inactivated influenza vaccine (dated by TCRdb to 2016 to 2019). For context, the study as a whole: Deep quantitative profiling of the T cell receptor repertoire was used in the study to follow responses to a trivalent subunit inactivated influenza vaccine.

The receptor library was made with RT-PCR. These reads were obtained on an Illumina HiSeq 2500. Using fastp at Q25 and MiXCR, TCRdb reprocessed the public reads and kept productive beta chains. Rows with one shared CDR3 protein collapse into an entry with the most common genes and DNA. The sample includes around 530,000 distinct CDR3 sequences, with roughly 12% observed a single time. Roughly a tenth of the sample comes from the top ten. Broader findings and caveats from the paper: According to the authors, only a limited number of new T cells may be recruited by each seasonal influenza vaccination.

Reading from cysteine to phenylalanine, the CDR3 counts 14 amino acids. Only CDR3 DNA is held: 42 bases, read in frame from base 1. The germline V gene (reference sequence) gives CDR1 as SEHNR and CDR2 as FQNEAQ. V loses 5 bases of germline sequence and J loses 5 bases, and the interval between the two ends is 15 bases. This clonotype was found a few times. Its cognate antigen has yet to be identified. The input lacks base qualities; no much larger clone sits a single base away. The receptor comes from a man aged 45-65 years who received an inactivated influenza vaccine. Donor details come from another sample of the same person, matched by shared clones. This specimen was PBMCs from blood, taken on the day of vaccination. The chain joins TRBV7-9 to TRBJ1-1, with the D gene not clear enough to name. The encoded CDR3 is CASSQTSLGTEAFF. The sequence in DNA is TGTGCCAGCAGCCAAACCTCCCTTGGGACTGAAGCTTTCTTT.